This T cell receptor beta chain was sequenced in a study of T-cell reconstitution after alpha-beta-depleted transplantation in children. Points from the study as a whole: Some patients owed their high day-60 TCRbeta diversity to surviving recipient T cells and thymic progenitors. T-cell numbers and diversity, one year after transplant, stemmed largely from T cells that were newly produced.

Worth noting for this clonotype: The antigen remains undetermined.

This CDR3 spans 16 amino acids. The junction had 8 bases not matched to a gene; V was cut back by 4 bases and J by 2 bases. Looked up from germline, CDR1 is SGHRS and CDR2 is YFSETQ. For TCRbeta, the library was prepared with unique molecular identifiers. TCRdb called the PCR reads again in MiXCR, with one record for every CDR3 protein. Of 500,000 to 600,000 distinct CDR3 sequences in the sample, about a quarter are singletons; the top ten hold just over 35%. The J gene is TRBJ2-3, the V gene TRBV5-1; 9 bases match TRBD2. The sequence derives from a boy younger than two with Wiskott-Aldrich syndrome, due to receive a stem cell transplant. The sample in question was PBMCs, obtained before TCRalphabeta/CD19-depleted stem cell transplant. CDR3 bases: TGCGCCAGCAGCGGGGGTAGCGGGGGATACACAGATACGCAGTATTTT. Translation gives CASSGGSGGYTDTQYF.